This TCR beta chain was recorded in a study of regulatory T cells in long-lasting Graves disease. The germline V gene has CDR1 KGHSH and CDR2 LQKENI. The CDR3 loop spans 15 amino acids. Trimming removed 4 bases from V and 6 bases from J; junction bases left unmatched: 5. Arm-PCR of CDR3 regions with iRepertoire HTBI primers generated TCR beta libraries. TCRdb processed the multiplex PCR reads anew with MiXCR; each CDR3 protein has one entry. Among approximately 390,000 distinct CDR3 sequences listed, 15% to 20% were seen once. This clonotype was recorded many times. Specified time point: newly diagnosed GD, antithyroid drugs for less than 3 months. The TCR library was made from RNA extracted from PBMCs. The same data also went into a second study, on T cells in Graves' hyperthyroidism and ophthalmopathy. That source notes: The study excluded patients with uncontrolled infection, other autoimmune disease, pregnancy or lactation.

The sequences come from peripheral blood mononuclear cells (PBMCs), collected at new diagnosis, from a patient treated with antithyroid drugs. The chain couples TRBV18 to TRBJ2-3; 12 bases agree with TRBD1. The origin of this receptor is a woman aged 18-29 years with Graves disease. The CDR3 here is CASSRGTGGDDTQYF. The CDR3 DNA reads TGTGCCAGCTCACGAGGGACAGGGGGCGACGATACGCAGTATTTT.